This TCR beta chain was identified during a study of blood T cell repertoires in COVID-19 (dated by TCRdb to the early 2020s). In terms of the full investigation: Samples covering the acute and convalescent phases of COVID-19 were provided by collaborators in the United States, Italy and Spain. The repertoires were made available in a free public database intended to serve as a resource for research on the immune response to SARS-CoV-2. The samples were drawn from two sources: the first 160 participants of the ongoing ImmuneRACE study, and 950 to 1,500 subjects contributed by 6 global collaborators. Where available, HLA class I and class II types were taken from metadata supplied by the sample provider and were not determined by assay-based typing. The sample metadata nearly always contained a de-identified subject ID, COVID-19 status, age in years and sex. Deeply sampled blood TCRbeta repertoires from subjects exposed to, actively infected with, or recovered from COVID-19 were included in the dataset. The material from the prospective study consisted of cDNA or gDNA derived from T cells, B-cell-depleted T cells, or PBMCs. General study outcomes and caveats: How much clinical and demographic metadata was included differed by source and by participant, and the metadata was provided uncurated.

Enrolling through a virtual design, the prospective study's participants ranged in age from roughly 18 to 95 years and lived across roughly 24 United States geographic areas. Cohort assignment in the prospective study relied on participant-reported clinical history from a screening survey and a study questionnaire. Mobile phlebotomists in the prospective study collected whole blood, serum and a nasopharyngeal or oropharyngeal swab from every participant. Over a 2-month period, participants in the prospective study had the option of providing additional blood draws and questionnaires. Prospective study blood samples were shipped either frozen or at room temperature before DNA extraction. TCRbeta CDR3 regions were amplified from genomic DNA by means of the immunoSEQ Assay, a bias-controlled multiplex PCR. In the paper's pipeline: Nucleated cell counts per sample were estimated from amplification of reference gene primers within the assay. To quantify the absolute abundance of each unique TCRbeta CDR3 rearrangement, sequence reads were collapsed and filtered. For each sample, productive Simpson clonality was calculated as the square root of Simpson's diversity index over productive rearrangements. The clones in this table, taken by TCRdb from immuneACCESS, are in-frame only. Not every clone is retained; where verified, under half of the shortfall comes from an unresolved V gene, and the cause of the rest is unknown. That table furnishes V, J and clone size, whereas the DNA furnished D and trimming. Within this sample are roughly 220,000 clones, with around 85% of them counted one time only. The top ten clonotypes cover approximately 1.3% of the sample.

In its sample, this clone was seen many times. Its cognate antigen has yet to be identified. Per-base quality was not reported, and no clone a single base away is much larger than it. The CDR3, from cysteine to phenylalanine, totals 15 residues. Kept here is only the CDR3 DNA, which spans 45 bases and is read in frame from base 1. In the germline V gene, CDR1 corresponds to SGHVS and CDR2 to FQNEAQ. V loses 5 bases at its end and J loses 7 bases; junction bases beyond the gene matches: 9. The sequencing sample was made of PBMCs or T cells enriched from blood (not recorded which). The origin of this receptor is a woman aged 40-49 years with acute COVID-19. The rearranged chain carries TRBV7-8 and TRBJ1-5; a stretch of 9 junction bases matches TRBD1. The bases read TGTGCCAGCAGCCCCAACAGGGGGCCGAGCCAGCCCCAGCATTTT. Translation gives CASSPNRGPSQPQHF. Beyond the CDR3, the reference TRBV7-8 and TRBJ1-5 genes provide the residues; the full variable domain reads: GAGVSQSPRYKVAKRGQDVALRCDPISGHVSLFWYQQALGQGPEFLTYFQNEAQLDKSGLPSDRFFAERPEGSVSTLKIQRTQQEDSAVYLCASSPNRGPSQPQHFGDGTRLSIL.